This TCR beta chain was obtained from a study of blood T cell repertoires in COVID-19. Looking at the study overall: Spain, Italy and the United States supplied samples that represented acute and convalescent COVID-19. T cells, B-cell-depleted T cells, or PBMCs supplied cDNA or gDNA.

Trimming at V came to 5 bases and at J to 5 bases, leaving 5 bases not matched to a gene. Germline-derived CDR1 and CDR2 are LNHDA and SQIVND (reference sequence). This CDR3 is 13 amino acids long. Clones were read by immunoSEQ multiplex PCR, and TCRdb kept only the in-frame ones, dropping some. The top ten clones hold about 2.2% of a sample with approximately 99,000 clones, approximately 85% of them seen once. Sample: peripheral blood. The clonotype originates from a human donor in a cohort sampled during active COVID-19. The chain combines TRBV19 with TRBJ1-1, with 7 bases lining up with TRBD1. The CDR3 is CASSRQGVTEAFF. The CDR3, as DNA: TGTGCCAGTAGTCGACAGGGCGTGACTGAAGCTTTCTTT.